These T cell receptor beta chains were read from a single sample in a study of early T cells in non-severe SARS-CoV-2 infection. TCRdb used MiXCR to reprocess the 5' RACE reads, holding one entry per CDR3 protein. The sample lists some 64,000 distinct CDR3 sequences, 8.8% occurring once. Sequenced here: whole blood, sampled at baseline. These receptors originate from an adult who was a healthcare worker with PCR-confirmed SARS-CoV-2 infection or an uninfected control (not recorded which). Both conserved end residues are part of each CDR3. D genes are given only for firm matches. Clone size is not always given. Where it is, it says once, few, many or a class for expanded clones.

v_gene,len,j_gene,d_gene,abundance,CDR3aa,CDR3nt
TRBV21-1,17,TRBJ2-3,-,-,CASRTGTSGPWGDTQYF,TGTGCCAGCAGGACCGGGACTAGCGGGCCTTGGGGAGATACGCAGTATTTT
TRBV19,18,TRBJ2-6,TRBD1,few,CASSVPGTGLSGANVLTF,TGTGCCAGTAGTGTCCCCGGGACAGGGTTATCTGGGGCCAACGTCCTGACTTTC
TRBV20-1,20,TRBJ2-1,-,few,CSARDHDRTGGDLLYNEQFF,TGCAGTGCTAGAGACCACGACAGGACGGGCGGGGACCTGCTATACAATGAGCAGTTCTTC
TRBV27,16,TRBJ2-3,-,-,CASSLSSPGLQDTQYF,TGTGCCAGCAGTTTATCAAGTCCTGGACTACAAGATACGCAGTATTTT
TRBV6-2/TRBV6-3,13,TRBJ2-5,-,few,CASSPPGANSQYF,TGTGCCAGCAGCCCCCCAGGGGCGAACTCCCAGTACTTC
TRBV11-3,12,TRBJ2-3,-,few,CASSRETDTQYF,TGTGCCAGCAGCCGGGAGACAGATACGCAGTATTTT
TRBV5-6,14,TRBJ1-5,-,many,CASSFSLTNQPQHF,TGTGCCAGCAGCTTCTCCCTGACCAATCAGCCCCAGCATTTT
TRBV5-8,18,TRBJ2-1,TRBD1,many,CASSLRRRTGKVYNEQFF,TGTGCCAGCAGCTTGCGTAGAAGGACAGGGAAGGTCTACAATGAGCAGTTCTTC
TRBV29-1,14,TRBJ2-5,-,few,CSVDGTTVQETQYF,TGCAGCGTTGATGGAACTACAGTACAAGAGACCCAGTACTTC
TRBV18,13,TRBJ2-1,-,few,CASSPVEAHEQFF,TGTGCCAGCTCACCAGTTGAGGCGCATGAGCAGTTCTTC
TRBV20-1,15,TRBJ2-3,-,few,CSARGEAGFTDTQYF,TGCAGTGCTAGAGGAGAGGCGGGGTTCACAGATACGCAGTATTTT
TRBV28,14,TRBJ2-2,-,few,CASRDTANTGELFF,TGTGCCAGCAGGGACACCGCGAACACCGGGGAGCTGTTTTTT
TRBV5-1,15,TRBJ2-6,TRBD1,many,CASSLAGGLANVLTF,TGCGCCAGCAGCCTGGCAGGGGGCCTGGCCAACGTCCTGACTTTC
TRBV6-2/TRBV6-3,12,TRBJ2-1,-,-,CASISLGDEQFF,TGTGCCAGCATTTCCCTTGGGGATGAGCAGTTCTTC
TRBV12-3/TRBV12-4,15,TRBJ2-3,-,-,CASTHRSGSTDTQYF,TGTGCCAGCACTCACAGGAGCGGGAGCACAGATACGCAGTATTTT
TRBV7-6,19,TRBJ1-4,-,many,CASSLSSSGSRATNEKLFF,TGTGCCAGCAGCTTATCTTCCTCAGGGTCCCGGGCAACTAATGAAAAACTGTTTTTT
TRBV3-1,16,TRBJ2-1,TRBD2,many,CASSQLAGGAYSEQFF,TGTGCCAGCAGCCAACTAGCGGGAGGGGCGTATAGTGAGCAGTTCTTC
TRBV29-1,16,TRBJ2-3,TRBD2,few,CSVLSRGRENADTQYF,TGCAGCGTTCTTAGTCGCGGGAGGGAGAACGCAGATACGCAGTATTTT